This note documents a single TCR beta chain sequence. The authors' processing: Estimates of nucleated cell counts were drawn from the amplification of reference gene primers. Clones were read by immunoSEQ multiplex PCR, and TCRdb kept only the in-frame ones, dropping some. V and J calls and clone size come straight from that table; D and trimming were deduced from the DNA. The sample lists 110,000 to 150,000 clones; more than 80% were seen once. Germline CDR1 and CDR2: MDHEN and SYDVKM. The V gene end was trimmed by 5 bases and the J gene end by 5 bases; junction bases not matched to a gene: 12. This CDR3 has 16 residues. The data derive from a study of blood T cell repertoires in COVID-19. Study-wide context: From the United States, Italy and Spain came samples of acute and convalescent COVID-19. From T cells, B-cell-depleted T cells, or PBMCs came the material, which was cDNA or gDNA.

This TCR came from a woman aged 55-70 years with active COVID-19. Specimen: peripheral blood. V and J are TRBV28 and TRBJ1-1, with 9 bases aligning to TRBD1. The CDR3 is CASSQTGTGKKTEAFF. CDR3 DNA: TGTGCCAGCAGTCAAACCGGGACAGGGAAGAAGACTGAAGCTTTCTTT. The entire variable domain, with the rest obtained from reference TRBV28 and TRBJ1-1, is as follows: DVKVTQSSRYLVKRTGEKVFLECVQDMDHENMFWYRQDPGLGLRLIYFSYDVKMKEKGDIPEGYSVSREKKERFSLILESASTNQTSMYLCASSQTGTGKKTEAFFGQGTRLTVV.